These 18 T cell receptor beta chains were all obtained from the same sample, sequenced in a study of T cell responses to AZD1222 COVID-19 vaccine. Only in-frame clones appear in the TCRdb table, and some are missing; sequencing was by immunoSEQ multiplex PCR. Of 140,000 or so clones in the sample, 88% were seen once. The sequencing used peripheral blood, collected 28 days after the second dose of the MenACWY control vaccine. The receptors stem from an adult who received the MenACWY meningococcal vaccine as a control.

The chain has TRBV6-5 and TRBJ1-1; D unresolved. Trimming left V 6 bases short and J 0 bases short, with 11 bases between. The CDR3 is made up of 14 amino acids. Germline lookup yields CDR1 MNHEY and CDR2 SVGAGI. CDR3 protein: CASRPFRVNTEAFF. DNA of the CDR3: TGTGCCAGCAGACCCTTTCGAGTGAACACTGAAGCTTTCTTT.

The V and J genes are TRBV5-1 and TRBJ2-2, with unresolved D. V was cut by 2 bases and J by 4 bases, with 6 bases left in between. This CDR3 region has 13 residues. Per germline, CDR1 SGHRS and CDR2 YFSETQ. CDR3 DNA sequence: TGCGCCAGCAGCTTCGACTTCACCGGGGAGCTGTTTTTT. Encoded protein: CASSFDFTGELFF.

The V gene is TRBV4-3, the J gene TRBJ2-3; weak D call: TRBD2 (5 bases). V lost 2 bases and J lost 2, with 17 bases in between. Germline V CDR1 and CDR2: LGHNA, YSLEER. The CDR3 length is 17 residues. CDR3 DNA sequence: TGCGCCAGCAGCCAACTACCCACTAGAGGGAACACAGATACGCAGTATTTT. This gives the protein CASSQLPTRGNTDTQYF.

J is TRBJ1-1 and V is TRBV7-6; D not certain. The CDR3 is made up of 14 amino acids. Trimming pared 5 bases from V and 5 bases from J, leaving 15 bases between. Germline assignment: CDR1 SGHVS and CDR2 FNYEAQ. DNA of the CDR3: TGTGCCAGCAGCCCCGACATGCTCGGGACTGAAGCTTTCTTT. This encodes CASSPDMLGTEAFF.

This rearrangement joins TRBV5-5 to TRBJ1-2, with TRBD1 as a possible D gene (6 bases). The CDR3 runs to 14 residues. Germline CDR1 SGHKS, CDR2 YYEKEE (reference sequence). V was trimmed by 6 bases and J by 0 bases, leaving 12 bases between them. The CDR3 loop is CASNAWTANYGYTF. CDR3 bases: TGTGCCAGCAACGCCTGGACAGCTAACTATGGCTACACCTTC. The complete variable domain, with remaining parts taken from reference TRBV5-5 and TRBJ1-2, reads DAGVTQSPTHLIKTRGQQVTLRCSPISGHKSVSWYQQVLGQGPQFIFQYYEKEERGRGNFPDRFSARQFPNYSSELNVNALLLGDSALYLCASNAWTANYGYTFGSGTRLTVV.

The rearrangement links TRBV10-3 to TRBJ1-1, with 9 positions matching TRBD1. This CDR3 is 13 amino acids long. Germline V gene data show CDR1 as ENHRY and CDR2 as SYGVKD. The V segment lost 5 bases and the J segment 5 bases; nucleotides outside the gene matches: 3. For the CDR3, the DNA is TGTGCCATCAGTCGACAGGGGGGTACTGAAGCTTTCTTT. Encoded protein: CAISRQGGTEAFF.

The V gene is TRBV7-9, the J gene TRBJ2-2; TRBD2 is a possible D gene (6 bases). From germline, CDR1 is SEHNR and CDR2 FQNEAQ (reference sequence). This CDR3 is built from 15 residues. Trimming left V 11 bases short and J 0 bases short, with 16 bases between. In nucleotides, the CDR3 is TGTGCCCCGGAGGGAGTGTTCGCGAACACCGGGGAGCTGTTTTTT. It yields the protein CAPEGVFANTGELFF.

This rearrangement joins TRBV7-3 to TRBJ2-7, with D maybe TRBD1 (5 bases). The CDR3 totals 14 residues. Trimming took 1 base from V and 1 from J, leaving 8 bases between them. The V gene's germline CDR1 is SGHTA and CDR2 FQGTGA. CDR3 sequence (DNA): TGTGCCAGCAGCTTAATGGGGCCTTCCTACGAGCAGTACTTC. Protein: CASSLMGPSYEQYF.

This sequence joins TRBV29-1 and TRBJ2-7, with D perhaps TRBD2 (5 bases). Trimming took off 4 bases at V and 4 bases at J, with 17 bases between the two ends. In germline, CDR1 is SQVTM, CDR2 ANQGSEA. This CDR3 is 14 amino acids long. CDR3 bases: TGCAGCGTTGGCGGTCTCACGGGGTGGTACGAGCAGTACTTC. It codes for CSVGGLTGWYEQYF.

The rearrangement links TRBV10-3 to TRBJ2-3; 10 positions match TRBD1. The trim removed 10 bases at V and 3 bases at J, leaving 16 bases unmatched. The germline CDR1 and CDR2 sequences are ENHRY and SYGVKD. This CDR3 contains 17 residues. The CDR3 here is CATNKLWTGGSTDTQYF. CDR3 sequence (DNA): TGTGCCACAAACAAACTTTGGACAGGGGGGTCAACAGATACGCAGTATTTT.

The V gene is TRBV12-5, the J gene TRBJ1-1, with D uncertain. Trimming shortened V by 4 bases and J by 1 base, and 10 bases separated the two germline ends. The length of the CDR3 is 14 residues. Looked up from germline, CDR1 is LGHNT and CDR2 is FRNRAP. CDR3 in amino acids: CASGSRSENTEAFF. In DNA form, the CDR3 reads TGTGCTAGTGGTTCGAGAAGCGAGAACACTGAAGCTTTCTTT.

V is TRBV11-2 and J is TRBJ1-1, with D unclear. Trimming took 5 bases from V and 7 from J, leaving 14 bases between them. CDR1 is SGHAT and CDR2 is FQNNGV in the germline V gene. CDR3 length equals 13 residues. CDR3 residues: CASSPQRTGEAFF. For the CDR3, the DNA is TGTGCCAGCAGCCCTCAGCGAACTGGTGAAGCTTTCTTT.

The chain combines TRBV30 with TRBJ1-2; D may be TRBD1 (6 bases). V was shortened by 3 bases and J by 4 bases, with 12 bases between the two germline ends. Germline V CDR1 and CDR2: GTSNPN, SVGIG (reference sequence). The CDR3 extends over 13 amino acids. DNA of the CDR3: TGTGCCTGGAGGGAGACAGGAAGCTATGGCTACACCTTC. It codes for CAWRETGSYGYTF. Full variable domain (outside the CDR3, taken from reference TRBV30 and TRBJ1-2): SQTIHQWPATLVQPVGSPLSLECTVEGTSNPNLYWYRQAAGRGLQLLFYSVGIGQISSEVPQNLSASRPQDRQFILSSKKLLLSDSGFYLCAWRETGSYGYTFGSGTRLTVV.

The chain's CDR3 is CASSPGQASHEQYF. CDR3 nucleotides: TGTGCCAGCTCACCGGGGCAGGCCAGCCACGAGCAGTACTTC. This chain connects TRBV18 to TRBJ2-7; D might be TRBD1 (5 bases). The CDR3 contains 14 residues. In germline, CDR1 is KGHSH, CDR2 LQKENI. V lost 3 bases and J lost 5, with 14 bases in between.

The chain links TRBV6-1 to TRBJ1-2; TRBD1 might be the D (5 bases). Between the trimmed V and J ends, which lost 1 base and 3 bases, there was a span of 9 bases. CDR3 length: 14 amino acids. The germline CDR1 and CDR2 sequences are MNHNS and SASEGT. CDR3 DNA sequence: TGTGCCAGCAGTGAAGTGGGGCCGCACTATGGCTACACCTTC. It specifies CASSEVGPHYGYTF.

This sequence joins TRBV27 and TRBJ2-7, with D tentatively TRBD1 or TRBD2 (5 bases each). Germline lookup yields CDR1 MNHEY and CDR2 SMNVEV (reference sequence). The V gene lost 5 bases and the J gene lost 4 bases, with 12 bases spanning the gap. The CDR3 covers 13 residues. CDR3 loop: CASSPLGEYEQYF. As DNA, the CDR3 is TGTGCCAGCAGTCCATTAGGGGAGTACGAGCAGTACTTC.

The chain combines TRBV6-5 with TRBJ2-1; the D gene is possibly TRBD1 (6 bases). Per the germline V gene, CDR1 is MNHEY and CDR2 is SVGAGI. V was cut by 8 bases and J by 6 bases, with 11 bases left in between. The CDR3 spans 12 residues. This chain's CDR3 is CASGQSGNEQFF. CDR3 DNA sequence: TGTGCCAGCGGACAGTCAGGCAATGAGCAGTTCTTC.

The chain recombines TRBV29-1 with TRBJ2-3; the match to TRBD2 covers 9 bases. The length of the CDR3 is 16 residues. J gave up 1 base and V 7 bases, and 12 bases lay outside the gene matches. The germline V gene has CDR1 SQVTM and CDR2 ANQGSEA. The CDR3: CSARGAREGGTDTQYF. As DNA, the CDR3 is TGCAGCGCCAGAGGGGCGCGGGAGGGGGGCACAGATACGCAGTATTTT.